Below, 9 T cell receptor beta chains from the same sample are listed, as sequenced in a study of blood T cell repertoires in COVID-19. The protocol was immunoSEQ multiplex PCR, while the TCRdb copy is restricted to in-frame clones and leaves out a portion. There are some 100,000 clones in the sample; 87% occur only once, and approximately 18% lies in the top ten. The sample was peripheral blood. The receptor set was obtained from a human donor in a cohort sampled during active COVID-19.

The chain is built from TRBV6-4 and TRBJ1-1; 8 positions agree with TRBD1. The CDR3 is 15 residues long. With 3 bases clipped from V and 1 base from J, the junction kept 4 bases outside the gene matches. Germline CDR1 reads MRHNA; CDR2 reads SNTAGT. CDR3 nucleotides: TGTGCCAGCAGTGATACCGGGACAGGGAACACTGAAGCTTTCTTT. Its protein product is CASSDTGTGNTEAFF.

This rearrangement joins TRBV19 to TRBJ2-1, with D possibly TRBD1 on 5 matching bases. CDR3 size: 13 residues. Trimming removed 3 bases at V and 8 bases at J, with 11 bases between. The germline CDR1 and CDR2 sequences are LNHDA and SQIVND (reference sequence). The CDR3 here is CASSIRRADEQFF. Written as DNA, the CDR3 is TGTGCCAGTAGTATTCGCAGGGCAGATGAGCAGTTCTTC.

This chain links TRBV6-5 with TRBJ2-7; D is uncertain. The germline CDR1 and CDR2 sequences are MNHEY and SVGAGI. V was trimmed by 10 bases and J by 7 bases, leaving 11 bases between them. The CDR3 sequence is 10 residues long. CDR3 amino acids: CATRLGEQYF. The CDR3 nucleotides read TGTGCCACCCGACTTGGGGAGCAGTACTTC.

J is TRBJ2-1 and V is TRBV6-5; 8 nucleotides align to TRBD2. Germline CDR1 and CDR2: MNHEY and SVGAGI. The CDR3 totals 15 residues. V lost 5 bases to trimming and J lost 7 bases; unmatched junction nucleotides: 10. DNA for the CDR3: TGTGCCAGCAGTACCCAGCGGGGGTTTGGAAATGAGCAGTTCTTC. It codes for CASSTQRGFGNEQFF.

The rearrangement links TRBV5-5 to TRBJ2-2; TRBD1 is a possible D gene (5 bases). The V end was cut by 3 bases, the J end by 0 bases, with 9 bases between. There are 15 residues in the CDR3. Germline CDR1 reads SGHKS; CDR2 reads YYEKEE (reference sequence). As DNA, the CDR3 is TGTGCCAGCAGCTGGGGCAGACCGAACACCGGGGAGCTGTTTTTT. Translated, it gives CASSWGRPNTGELFF. The whole variable domain, filled in from reference TRBV5-5 and TRBJ2-2, reads DAGVTQSPTHLIKTRGQQVTLRCSPISGHKSVSWYQQVLGQGPQFIFQYYEKEERGRGNFPDRFSARQFPNYSSELNVNALLLGDSALYLCASSWGRPNTGELFFGEGSRLTVL.

For the CDR3, the DNA is TGTGCCAGCAGTGAAGTGGGACAGGGTTATTCACCCCTCCACTTT. This codes for CASSEVGQGYSPLHF. The genes are TRBV6-1 and TRBJ1-6; TRBD1 aligns across 9 bases. The CDR3 loop spans 15 amino acids. The junction had 3 bases not matched to a gene; V was cut back by 1 base and J by 8 bases. CDR1 MNHNS and CDR2 SASEGT come from the germline V gene.

The DNA of the CDR3 is TGTGCCAGCAGCCCCCACGGGAGGGCCCGAGACCCTAACTATGGCTACACCTTC. Translated: CASSPHGRARDPNYGYTF. The V call is TRBV9, the J call TRBJ1-2; D is unresolved. The germline gives CDR1 SGDLS, CDR2 YYNGEE. V was clipped by 4 bases and J by 0 bases, with 22 bases between them. This CDR3 comprises 18 residues.

V is TRBV5-6 and J is TRBJ1-1; TRBD1 is a possible D gene (5 bases). The CDR3 is made up of 14 amino acids. Looked up from germline, CDR1 is SGHDT and CDR2 is YYEEEE. V was clipped by 5 bases and J by 4 bases, with 15 bases between them. DNA of the CDR3: TGTGCCAGCAGTGGAGGGGCGAGGGGCACTGAAGCTTTCTTT. Translated: CASSGGARGTEAFF.

The rearrangement links TRBV7-3 to TRBJ2-3; D is perhaps TRBD1 (6 bases). Per the germline V gene, CDR1 is SGHTA and CDR2 is FQGTGA. V lost 4 bases to trimming and J lost 4 bases, with 15 bases between them. CDR3 size: 15 residues. The CDR3 sequence: CASSSRGFRADTQYF. As DNA, the CDR3 is TGTGCCAGCAGCTCCAGGGGTTTTCGCGCAGATACGCAGTATTTT.